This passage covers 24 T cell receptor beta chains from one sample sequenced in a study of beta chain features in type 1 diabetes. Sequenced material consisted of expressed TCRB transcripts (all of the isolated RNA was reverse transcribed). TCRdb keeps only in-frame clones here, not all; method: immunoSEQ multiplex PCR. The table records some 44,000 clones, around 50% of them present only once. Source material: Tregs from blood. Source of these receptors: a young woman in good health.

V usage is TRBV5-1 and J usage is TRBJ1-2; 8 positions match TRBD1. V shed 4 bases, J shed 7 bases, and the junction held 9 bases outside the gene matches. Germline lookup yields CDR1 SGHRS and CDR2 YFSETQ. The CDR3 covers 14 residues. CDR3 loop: CASSLNQGAGGYTF. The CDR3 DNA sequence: TGCGCCAGCAGCCTGAATCAGGGGGCCGGTGGCTACACCTTC. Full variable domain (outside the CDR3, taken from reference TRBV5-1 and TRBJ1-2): KAGVTQTPRYLIKTRGQQVTLSCSPISGHRSVSWYQQTPGQGLQFLFEYFSETQRNKGNFPGRFSGRQFSNSRSEMNVSTLELGDSALYLCASSLNQGAGGYTFGSGTRLTVV.

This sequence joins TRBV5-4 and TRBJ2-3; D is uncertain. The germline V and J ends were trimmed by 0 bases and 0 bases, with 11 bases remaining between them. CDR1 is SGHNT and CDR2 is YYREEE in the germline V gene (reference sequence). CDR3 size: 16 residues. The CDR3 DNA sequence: TGTGCCAGCAGCTTGGACGGAGTAGGAAGCACAGATACGCAGTATTTT. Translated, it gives CASSLDGVGSTDTQYF.

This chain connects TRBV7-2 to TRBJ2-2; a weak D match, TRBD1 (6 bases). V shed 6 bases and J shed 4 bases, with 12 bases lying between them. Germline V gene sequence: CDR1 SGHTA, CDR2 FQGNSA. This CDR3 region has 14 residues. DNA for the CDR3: TGTGCCAGCAGACAAGGGGGACCCACCGGGGAGCTGTTTTTT. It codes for CASRQGGPTGELFF.

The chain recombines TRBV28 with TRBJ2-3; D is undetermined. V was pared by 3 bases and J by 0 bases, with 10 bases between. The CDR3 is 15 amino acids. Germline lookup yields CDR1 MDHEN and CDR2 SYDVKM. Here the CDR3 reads CASSFEKTSTDTQYF. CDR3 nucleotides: TGTGCCAGCAGTTTTGAGAAAACTAGCACAGATACGCAGTATTTT.

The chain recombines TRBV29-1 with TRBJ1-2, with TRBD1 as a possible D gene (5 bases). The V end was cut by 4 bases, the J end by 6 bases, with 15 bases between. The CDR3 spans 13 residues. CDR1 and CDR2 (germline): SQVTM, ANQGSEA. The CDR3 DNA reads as TGCAGCGTTGGGCGGGGGAGTGAGGATGGCTACACCTTC. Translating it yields CSVGRGSEDGYTF.

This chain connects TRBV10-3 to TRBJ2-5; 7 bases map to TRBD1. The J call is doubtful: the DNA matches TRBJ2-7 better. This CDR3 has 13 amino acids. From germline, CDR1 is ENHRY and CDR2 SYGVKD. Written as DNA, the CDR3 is TGTGCCATCAGTGGACAGGGCTACTACGAGCAGTACTTC. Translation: CAISGQGYYEQYF.

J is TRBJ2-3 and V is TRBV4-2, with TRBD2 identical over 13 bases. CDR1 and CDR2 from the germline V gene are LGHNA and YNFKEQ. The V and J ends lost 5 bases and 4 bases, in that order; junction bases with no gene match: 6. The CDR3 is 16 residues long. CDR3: CASSFGLAGAADTQYF. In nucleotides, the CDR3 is TGTGCCAGCAGCTTTGGACTAGCGGGAGCAGCAGATACGCAGTATTTT.

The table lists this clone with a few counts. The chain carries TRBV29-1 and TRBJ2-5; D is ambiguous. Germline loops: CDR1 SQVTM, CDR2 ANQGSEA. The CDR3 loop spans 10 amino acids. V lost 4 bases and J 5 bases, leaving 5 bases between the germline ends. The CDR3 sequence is CSVGQETQYF. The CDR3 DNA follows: TGCAGCGTTGGGCAGGAGACCCAGTACTTC.

In DNA form, the CDR3 reads TGTGCCAGCAGCTTAGATCGCGGGAGGGGCACCGGGGAGCTGTTTTTT. Translation gives CASSLDRGRGTGELFF. V gene TRBV11-2 combines with J gene TRBJ2-2; 9 bases align to TRBD2. CDR1 SGHAT and CDR2 FQNNGV come from the germline V gene. With 0 bases clipped from V and 4 bases from J, the junction kept 3 bases outside the gene matches. This CDR3 is 16 amino acids long.

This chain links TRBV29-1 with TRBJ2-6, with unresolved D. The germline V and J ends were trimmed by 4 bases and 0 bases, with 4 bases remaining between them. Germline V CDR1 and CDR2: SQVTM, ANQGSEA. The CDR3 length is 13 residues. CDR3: CSVASSGANVLTF. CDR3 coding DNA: TGCAGCGTTGCTAGCTCTGGGGCCAACGTCCTGACTTTC.

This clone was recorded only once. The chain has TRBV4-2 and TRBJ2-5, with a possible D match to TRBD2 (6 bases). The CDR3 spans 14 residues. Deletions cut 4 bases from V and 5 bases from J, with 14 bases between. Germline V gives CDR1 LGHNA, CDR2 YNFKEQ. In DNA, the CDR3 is TGTGCCAGCAGCCCCCAAGCGGGTGGGGAGACCCAGTACTTC. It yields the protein CASSPQAGGETQYF.

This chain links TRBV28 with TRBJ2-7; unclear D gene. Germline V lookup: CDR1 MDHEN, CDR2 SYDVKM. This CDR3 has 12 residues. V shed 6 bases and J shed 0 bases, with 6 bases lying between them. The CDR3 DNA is TGTGCCAGCAGGACACTCTCCTACGAGCAGTACTTC. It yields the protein CASRTLSYEQYF.

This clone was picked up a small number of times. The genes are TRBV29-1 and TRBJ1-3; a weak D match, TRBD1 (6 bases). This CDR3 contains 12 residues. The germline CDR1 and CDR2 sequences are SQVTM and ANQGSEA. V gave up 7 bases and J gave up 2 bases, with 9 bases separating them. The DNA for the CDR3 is TGCAGCGCACAGGGAACTGGAAACACCATATATTTT. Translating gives CSAQGTGNTIYF.

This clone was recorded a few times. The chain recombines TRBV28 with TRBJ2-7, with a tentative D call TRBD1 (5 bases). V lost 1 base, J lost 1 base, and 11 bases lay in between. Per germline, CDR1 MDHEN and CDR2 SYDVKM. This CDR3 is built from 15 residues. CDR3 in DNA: TGTGCCAGCAGTTTATCCCGGCAGGGATCCTACGAGCAGTACTTC. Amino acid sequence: CASSLSRQGSYEQYF. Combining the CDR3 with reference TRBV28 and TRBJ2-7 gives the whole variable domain DVKVTQSSRYLVKRTGEKVFLECVQDMDHENMFWYRQDPGLGLRLIYFSYDVKMKEKGDIPEGYSVSREKKERFSLILESASTNQTSMYLCASSLSRQGSYEQYFGPGTRLTVT.

CDR3 nucleotides: TGTGCCAGCAGTGAACTGAGAGAAGAGCAGTACTTC. Encoded protein: CASSELREEQYF. This chain links TRBV6-1 with TRBJ2-7; D unresolved. The CDR3 covers 12 residues. Trimming took 2 bases from V and 7 from J, leaving 9 bases between them. Germline CDR1 is MNHNS and CDR2 is SASEGT.

The CDR3 reads CAWSDTGADTQYF. The CDR3 bases are TGTGCCTGGAGCGATACAGGGGCAGATACGCAGTATTTT. This chain connects TRBV30 to TRBJ2-3; 7 positions match TRBD1. CDR3 length: 13 residues. Germline CDR1 is GTSNPN and CDR2 is SVGIG (reference sequence). Trimming removed 3 bases from V and 4 bases from J; junction bases left unmatched: 4.

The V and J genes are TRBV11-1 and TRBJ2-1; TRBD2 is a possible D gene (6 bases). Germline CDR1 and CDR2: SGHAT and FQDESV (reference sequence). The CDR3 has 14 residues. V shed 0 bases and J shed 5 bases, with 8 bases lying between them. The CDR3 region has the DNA TGTGCCAGCAGCTTAGCCTTAGCGGACAATGAGCAGTTCTTC. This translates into CASSLALADNEQFF.

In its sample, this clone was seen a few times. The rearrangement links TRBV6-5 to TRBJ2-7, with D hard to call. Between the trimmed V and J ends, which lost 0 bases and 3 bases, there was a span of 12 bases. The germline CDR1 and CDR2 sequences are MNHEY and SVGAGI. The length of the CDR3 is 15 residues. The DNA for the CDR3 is TGTGCCAGCAGTTACTCTCCAGGTCTGGGCTACGAGCAGTACTTC. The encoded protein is CASSYSPGLGYEQYF.

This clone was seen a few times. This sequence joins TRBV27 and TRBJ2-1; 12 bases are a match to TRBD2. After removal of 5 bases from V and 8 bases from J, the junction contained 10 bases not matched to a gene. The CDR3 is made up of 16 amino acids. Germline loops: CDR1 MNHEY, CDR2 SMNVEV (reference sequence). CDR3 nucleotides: TGTGCCAGCAGTCCCCTAGCGGGAGGGCCCTGGGATGAGCAGTTCTTC. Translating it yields CASSPLAGGPWDEQFF.

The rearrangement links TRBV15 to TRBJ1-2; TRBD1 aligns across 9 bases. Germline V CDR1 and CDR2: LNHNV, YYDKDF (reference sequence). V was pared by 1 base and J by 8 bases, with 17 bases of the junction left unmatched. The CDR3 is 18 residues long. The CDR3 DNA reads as TGTGCCACCAGCAGAGTTCTCGTCCGGAGGGACAGGGTAGGCGGCTACACCTTC. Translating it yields CATSRVLVRRDRVGGYTF. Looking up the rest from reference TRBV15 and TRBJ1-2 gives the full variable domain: DAMVIQNPRYQVTQFGKPVTLSCSQTLNHNVMYWYQQKSSQAPKLLFHYYDKDFNNEADTPDNFQSRRPNTSFCFLDIRSPGLGDTAMYLCATSRVLVRRDRVGGYTFGSGTRLTVV.

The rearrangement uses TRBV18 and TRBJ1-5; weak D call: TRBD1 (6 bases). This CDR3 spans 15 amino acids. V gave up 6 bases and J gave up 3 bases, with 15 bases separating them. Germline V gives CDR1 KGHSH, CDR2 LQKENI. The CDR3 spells CASSPGGLSNQPQHF. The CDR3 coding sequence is TGTGCCAGCTCTCCGGGGGGGCTTTCCAATCAGCCCCAGCATTTT.

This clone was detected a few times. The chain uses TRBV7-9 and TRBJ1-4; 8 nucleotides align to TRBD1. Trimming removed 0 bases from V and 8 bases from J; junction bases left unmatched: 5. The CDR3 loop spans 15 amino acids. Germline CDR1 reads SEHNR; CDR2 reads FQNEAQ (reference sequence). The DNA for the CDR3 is TGTGCCAGCAGCTTAGCCGGGACAGGCCGGGAAAAACTGTTTTTT. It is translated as CASSLAGTGREKLFF.

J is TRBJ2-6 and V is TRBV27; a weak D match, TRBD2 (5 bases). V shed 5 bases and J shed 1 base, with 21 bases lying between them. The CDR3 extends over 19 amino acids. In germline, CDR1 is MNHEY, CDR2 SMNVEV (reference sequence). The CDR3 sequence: CASSPLGSAALSGANVLTF. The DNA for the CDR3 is TGTGCCAGCAGTCCATTGGGATCAGCGGCCCTATCTGGGGCCAACGTCCTGACTTTC.

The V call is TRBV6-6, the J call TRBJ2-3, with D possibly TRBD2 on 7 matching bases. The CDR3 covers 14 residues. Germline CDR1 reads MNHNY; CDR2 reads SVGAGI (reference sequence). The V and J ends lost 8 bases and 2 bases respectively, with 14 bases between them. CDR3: CASLEGGHTDTQYF. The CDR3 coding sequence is TGTGCCAGCCTAGAGGGGGGGCACACAGATACGCAGTATTTT.